This T cell receptor (beta chain) came from a study of T-cell reconstitution after alpha-beta-depleted transplantation in children. Study-level findings and limits: Some patients showed high day-60 TCRbeta diversity, which derived from surviving recipient T cells and thymic progenitors. T-cell numbers and diversity one year post-transplant derived largely from freshly generated T cells. Expanded graft clones, several hundred of them, were reportedly the source of alpha-beta T cells about two months after transplant.

With respect to this clonotype: Its specificity is not known.

Unique molecular identifiers were used in preparing the TCRbeta library. From the PCR reads, TCRdb called clonotypes with MiXCR, one entry per CDR3 protein. The profile shows about 600,000 distinct CDR3 sequences, around 13% of them singletons. This receptor was identified in a male patient younger than 18 who had a stem cell transplant for acute myeloid leukemia, so the T cells may come from the graft donor. The sample in question was PBMCs, mostly from graft donor cells, obtained 360 days after TCRalphabeta/CD19-depleted stem cell transplant.

The CDR3 loop reads CASSLRRGPYNEQFF. The CDR3 region has the DNA TGTGCCAGCAGCTTGCGGCGGGGGCCCTACAATGAGCAGTTCTTC. The chain links TRBV5-6 to TRBJ2-1; a possible D gene is TRBD2 (7 bases). Deletions cut 1 base from V and 2 bases from J, with 10 bases between. The germline V gene encodes CDR1 SGHDT and CDR2 YYEEEE. The CDR3 contains 15 residues.